Reported below is one T cell receptor (beta chain). Its antigen is unidentified. This entry comes from a study of Ad26.COV2.S vaccination and SARS-CoV-2 variants. The study's findings and limits: Compared with placebo recipients, vaccine recipients had higher spike-specific TCR breadth. Quantification of TCR breadth and depth may have yielded underestimates of total T cell responses.

Regarding treatment: over 15 received Ad26.COV2.S at low or high dose, single or two shots; 5 received placebo; per-sample allocation not given. The study sampled participants on day 63 after the first vaccine or placebo injection. What was given as vaccine was an Ad26 vector encoding Wuhan-strain SARS-CoV-2 spike. The repertoire was sequenced with immunoSEQ multiplex PCR; TCRdb's copy has only in-frame clones and lacks some. The repertoire consists of hundreds of thousands of clones, with around 90% occurring once and the leading ten covering over 1.3%. The sample consisted of peripheral blood, taken in a trial of Ad26.COV2.S vaccine versus placebo. This sequence was found in a person aged 18-60 years who received the Ad26.COV2.S COVID-19 vaccine or a placebo.

This CDR3 reads CASSLYRTVSYNEQFF. The CDR3 DNA follows: TGTGCCAGCAGCTTGTATCGGACAGTCTCCTACAATGAGCAGTTCTTC. V gene TRBV5-4 combines with J gene TRBJ2-1, with D maybe TRBD1 (6 bases). From germline, CDR1 is SGHNT and CDR2 YYREEE (reference sequence). The length of the CDR3 is 16 residues. The V gene lost 1 base and the J gene lost 0 bases, with 11 bases spanning the gap.